This T cell receptor (beta chain) was profiled in a study of T-cell reconstitution after alpha-beta-depleted transplantation in children (dated by TCRdb to 2016 to 2018). For the study in its entirety: The study quantitatively tracked T-cell immune reconstitution after TCRalphabeta/CD19-depleted allogeneic hematopoietic cell transplantation in children using TCR repertoire profiling. General findings and caveats noted by the study authors: The apparently early alphabetaT-cell count recovery about two months after transplant was reportedly dependent on only several hundred rapidly expanded clones derived from non-depleted graft cells. The frequencies of hyperexpanded clones fell over the following months, and after one year, T-cell counts and TCRbeta diversity were mostly attributed to newly produced T cells. The high TCRbeta diversity at day 60 in some patients was ascribed to recipient T cells and intrathymic progenitors that had survived conditioning.

Per the publication, the treatment or condition label means: allogeneic hematopoietic cell transplantation with graft depleted of TCRalphabeta T cells and CD19 B cells. TCRalphabeta/CD19-depleted allogeneic hematopoietic cell grafts were given to the transplant recipients, all of whom were children. As to this clonotype: Which antigen it targets is not known. The input lacks base qualities; no much larger clone sits a single base away.

CDR3 length: 15 amino acids, cysteine to phenylalanine. The read is trimmed to its CDR3 DNA, 45 bases read in frame from base 1. From a lookup of the germline V gene (reference sequence), CDR1 and CDR2 are SEHNR and FQNEAQ. Between the V and J ends, shortened by 2 bases and 6 bases respectively, the junction contains 17 bases. The library relied on PCR. Data came from an Illumina HiSeq 2500. Molecular barcoding was employed in the preparation of TCR libraries, with unique molecular identifiers being used to normalize TCRbeta repertoire quantification. TCRdb took the public reads, trimmed them with fastp at Q25, ran MiXCR for clone calling and kept in-frame beta chains. CDR3 protein sequences are deduplicated, and each keeps its most common genes and DNA. The sample includes 900,000 or so distinct CDR3 sequences, with approximately 15% observed a single time. Approximately 5% of the sample is in the top ten clones.

The receptor comes from a male patient aged 10 to 17 who had a stem cell transplant for acute lymphoblastic leukemia, so the T cells may come from the graft donor. The starting material was PBMCs, mostly from graft donor cells, obtained 360 days after TCRalphabeta/CD19-depleted stem cell transplant. The sequence links TRBV7-9 to TRBJ2-7; TRBD2 is possibly the D segment (7 matching bases). Here is the DNA: TGTGCCAGCAGCTTACTGGTCGGAGGGGGGGGCGAGCAGTACTTC. Its translation is CASSLLVGGGGEQYF.